One sample yielded the 9 T cell receptor beta chains listed below, sequenced in a study of blood T cell repertoires in COVID-19. The data were produced by immunoSEQ multiplex PCR, yet TCRdb's version contains in-frame clones alone and is incomplete. The sample shows 300,000 to 400,000 clones, roughly 86% of them seen only once. Sequenced input: peripheral blood. Every receptor here comes from a human donor in a cohort sampled during active COVID-19.

This clone was recorded a few times. V usage is TRBV9 and J usage is TRBJ1-1, with D uncertain. CDR1 and CDR2 from the germline V gene are SGDLS and YYNGEE. The V end was cut by 0 bases, the J end by 10 bases, with 13 bases between. The CDR3 covers 13 residues. The CDR3 nucleotides are TGTGCCAGCAGCGTAGGGCGGGCGGGTAGAGCTTTCTTT. This translates into CASSVGRAGRAFF. Full variable domain (outside the CDR3, taken from reference TRBV9 and TRBJ1-1): DSGVTQTPKHLITATGQRVTLRCSPRSGDLSVYWYQQSLDQGLQFLIQYYNGEERAKGNILERFSAQQFPDLHSELNLSSLELGDSALYFCASSVGRAGRAFFGQGTRLTVV.

V gene TRBV30 combines with J gene TRBJ2-3, with TRBD2 matching over 8 bases. V shed 4 bases, J shed 7 bases, and the junction held 10 bases outside the gene matches. CDR1 GTSNPN and CDR2 SVGIG come from the germline V gene (reference sequence). The CDR3 loop spans 14 amino acids. The chain's CDR3 is CAWTSSGLPNTQYF. The DNA for the CDR3 is TGTGCCTGGACGTCTAGCGGGCTACCTAATACGCAGTATTTT.

The chain couples TRBV5-1 to TRBJ2-7; TRBD1 might be the D (5 bases). The CDR3 sequence is 15 residues long. Trimming stripped 4 bases from V and 3 bases from J, with 17 bases between. Germline V lookup: CDR1 SGHRS, CDR2 YFSETQ. CDR3 in amino acids: CASSPIQGSDYEQYF. CDR3 DNA sequence: TGCGCCAGCAGCCCGATTCAGGGTTCCGACTACGAGCAGTACTTC.

V is TRBV4-1 and J is TRBJ2-3, with TRBD2 identical over 10 bases. This CDR3 comprises 15 residues. Germline lookup yields CDR1 MGHRA and CDR2 YSYEKL. V shed 4 bases, J shed 3 bases, and the junction held 4 bases outside the gene matches. The CDR3 loop is CASSLAGGVTDTQYF. The CDR3 bases are TGCGCCAGCAGCCTAGCGGGAGGAGTAACAGATACGCAGTATTTT.

This rearrangement joins TRBV5-1 to TRBJ1-5; D perhaps matches TRBD1 (5 bases). This CDR3 is 12 amino acids long. CDR1 is SGHRS, CDR2 YFSETQ, per germline. Between the trimmed V and J ends, which lost 4 bases and 7 bases, there was a span of 9 bases. DNA of the CDR3: TGCGCCAGCAGCCTGGAGGGGCAGCCCCAGCATTTT. Translation gives CASSLEGQPQHF.

This clone was counted between two and nine times. J is TRBJ2-2 and V is TRBV5-1; 10 bases fit TRBD1. The CDR3 sequence is 16 residues long. The germline V gene encodes CDR1 SGHRS and CDR2 YFSETQ. After removal of 2 bases from V and 5 bases from J, the junction contained 6 bases not matched to a gene. CDR3 bases: TGCGCCAGCAGCTTCGGGGACAGGGGTACTACCGGGGAGCTGTTTTTT. Translating gives CASSFGDRGTTGELFF.

The rearrangement joins TRBV4-1 to TRBJ2-3; D is unresolved. V gave up 1 base and J gave up 2 bases, with 7 bases separating them. Per the germline V gene, CDR1 is MGHRA and CDR2 is YSYEKL. This CDR3 is built from 14 residues. The CDR3 sequence: CASSQAVITDTQYF. The CDR3 DNA follows: TGCGCCAGCAGCCAAGCCGTTATCACAGATACGCAGTATTTT.

The chain links TRBV6-5 to TRBJ2-1; D is unclear. Germline lookup yields CDR1 MNHEY and CDR2 SVGAGI. Trimming took off 4 bases at V and 0 bases at J, with 10 bases between the two ends. The CDR3 is made up of 15 amino acids. CDR3 residues: CASSLQQSSYNEQFF. CDR3 DNA sequence: TGTGCCAGCAGTTTACAGCAGAGCTCCTACAATGAGCAGTTCTTC.

This chain links TRBV4-2 with TRBJ1-1; D gene unclear. V dropped 0 bases and J dropped 0 bases, with 11 bases sitting between them. The CDR3 sequence is 16 residues long. Germline CDR1 is LGHNA and CDR2 is YNFKEQ. CDR3 amino acids: CASSQDPLSVNTEAFF. The DNA for the CDR3 is TGTGCCAGCAGCCAAGATCCATTATCAGTGAACACTGAAGCTTTCTTT.